Below, 11 T cell receptor beta chains from the same sample are listed, as sequenced in a study of T-cell memory formation after mild COVID-19 (dated by TCRdb to the early 2020s). The library relied on 5' RACE. Sequencer: Illumina NovaSeq 6000. TCRdb's own reprocessing of the public reads used fastp at Q25 and MiXCR and kept productive beta chains. A single entry per CDR3 protein holds the most common genes and DNA from its merged rows. Across this sample there are about 190,000 distinct CDR3 sequences, with about 11% seen only once. The top ten constitute approximately 2.8% of the sample. The sample was PBMCs or a T cell subset sorted from them (not recorded which). The receptors stem from a man between 18 and 35 years old who had mild COVID-19 (a few samples of this study predate the infection). The sample titles of this study are shuffled in the database, so cell type and time point are left out; the donor was told from shared clones.

This clonotype was seen more than once but under ten times. The chain links TRBV14 to TRBJ2-6; perhaps D is TRBD1 or TRBD2 (5 bases each). With 0 bases removed from V and 0 bases from J, the gap between germline ends came to 9 bases. The CDR3 is 17 amino acids. Germline loops: CDR1 SGHDN, CDR2 FVKESK. CDR3 DNA sequence: TGTGCCAGCAGCCAAGATTGGGGGAGCTCTGGGGCCAACGTCCTGACTTTC. Translating gives CASSQDWGSSGANVLTF.

This clonotype showed up just a few times. The V call is TRBV20-1, the J call TRBJ2-3; possibly TRBD1 or TRBD2 for D (5 bases each). V shed 6 bases and J shed 1 base, with 11 bases lying between them. This CDR3 has 13 residues. CDR1 and CDR2 (germline): DFQATT, SNEGSKA (reference sequence). CDR3 in DNA: TGCAGTGCAGCGGACACAGGCACAGATACGCAGTATTTT. It encodes CSAADTGTDTQYF.

This clonotype was detected a few times. J is TRBJ1-1 and V is TRBV3-1; D not resolved. The CDR3 extends over 14 amino acids. Between the trimmed V and J ends, which lost 2 bases and 1 base, there was a span of 8 bases. Germline assignment: CDR1 LGHDT and CDR2 YNNKEL (reference sequence). The CDR3 region is CASSQLSRNTEAFF. DNA of the CDR3: TGTGCCAGCAGCCAATTGTCCCGGAACACTGAAGCTTTCTTT.

This clonotype was observed a handful of times. The rearrangement joins TRBV9 to TRBJ2-7; no clear D gene. V dropped 0 bases and J dropped 4 bases, with 11 bases sitting between them. This CDR3 is 14 amino acids long. Germline V gene sequence: CDR1 SGDLS, CDR2 YYNGEE. The CDR3: CASSVGQGRYEQYF. CDR3 DNA: TGTGCCAGCAGCGTAGGACAAGGTCGGTACGAGCAGTACTTC.

This clonotype was seen many times. The V gene is TRBV5-6, the J gene TRBJ2-5; D is uncertain. With 0 bases removed from V and 9 bases from J, the gap between germline ends came to 12 bases. Germline loops: CDR1 SGHDT, CDR2 YYEEEE. This CDR3 comprises 13 residues. The DNA for the CDR3 is TGTGCCAGCAGCTTGGGTGACGCCATATCCCAGTACTTC. This gives the protein CASSLGDAISQYF.

This clonotype was detected a few times. This sequence joins TRBV6-5 and TRBJ1-1; D is perhaps TRBD1 (5 bases). The V gene lost 2 bases and the J gene lost 2 bases, with 9 bases spanning the gap. The CDR3 consists of 14 residues. The germline V gene encodes CDR1 MNHEY and CDR2 SVGAGI. Written as DNA, the CDR3 is TGTGCCAGCAGTTACAAGCAGGGCAACACTGAAGCTTTCTTT. As protein: CASSYKQGNTEAFF.

This sequence joins TRBV2 and TRBJ1-5; D uncertain. V gave up 6 bases and J gave up 3 bases, with 12 bases separating them. CDR1 and CDR2 from the germline V gene are SNHLY and FYNNEI. There are 14 residues in the CDR3. The CDR3: CASSPFMNNQPQHF. As DNA, the CDR3 is TGTGCCAGCAGCCCTTTTATGAACAATCAGCCCCAGCATTTT.

This clonotype was detected only a few times. V gene TRBV21-1 combines with J gene TRBJ2-7; the table names TRBD1, a call not compared with the DNA. TRBV21-1 is a documented pseudogene. The CDR3 runs 17 residues. CDR3 region: CASSKGGDGQLSYEQYV. CDR3 nucleotide sequence: TGTGCCAGCAGCAAAGGAGGGGACGGACAGCTCTCCTACGAGCAGTACGTC.

This clonotype occurred a few times. V and J are TRBV5-5 and TRBJ1-2; no firm D call. CDR1 and CDR2 (germline): SGHKS, YYEKEE (reference sequence). The length of the CDR3 is 15 residues. Deletions cut 4 bases from V and 8 bases from J, with 21 bases between. CDR3 nucleotide sequence: TGTGCCAGCAGCCCGGCGCGGGGAGCCAGAGTGGGCTACACCTTC. Its protein product is CASSPARGARVGYTF.

This clonotype was counted between two and nine times. The chain links TRBV4-3 to TRBJ1-6, with D tentatively TRBD1 (5 bases). The V end was cut by 1 base, the J end by 1 base, with 11 bases between. This CDR3 is built from 17 residues. Looked up from germline, CDR1 is LGHNA and CDR2 is YSLEER. CDR3 in DNA: TGCGCCAGCAGCCAAGGACAGTCCGGATCCTATAATTCACCCCTCCACTTT. Amino acids: CASSQGQSGSYNSPLHF.

This clonotype was found a few times. This rearrangement joins TRBV6-2 or TRBV6-3 to TRBJ2-1; possible D gene TRBD2, 6 bases. The CDR3 has 14 amino acids. Germline V gene lookup returns CDR1 MNHEY and CDR2 SVGEGT. V shed 8 bases and J shed 4 bases, with 15 bases lying between them. As DNA, the CDR3 is TGTGCCAGCCGTGGGGCGGGGCGTTACAATGAGCAGTTCTTC. This translates into CASRGAGRYNEQFF.